This T cell receptor beta chain was documented in a study of technical replicates of blood from a few donors. Clones were read by immunoSEQ multiplex PCR, and TCRdb kept only the in-frame ones, dropping some. The repertoire holds some 78,000 clones, with 94% as singletons. This CDR3 region has 13 residues. Germline assignment: CDR1 SEHNR and CDR2 FQNEAQ (reference sequence). V lost 3 bases to trimming and J lost 8 bases, with 13 bases between them. This chain uses TRBV7-9 with TRBJ1-2, with unresolved D. Source material: T cells isolated from PBMCs. The TCR comes from a human donor in good health. CDR3: CASSLDGNAGYTF. CDR3 in DNA: TGTGCCAGCAGCTTGGACGGGAACGCGGGCTACACCTTC.